Presented here are 27 T cell receptor beta chains from one specimen sequenced in a study of follicular helper T cells after annual influenza vaccination. Data came from immunoSEQ multiplex PCR; TCRdb stores just in-frame clones and leaves some out. The sample contains over 8,000 clones, approximately 87% of which appear only once. Time point given: 2015-2016 season, 7 days after influenza vaccination. This specimen was CXCR5- memory CD4+ T cells sorted from blood, taken 7 days after influenza vaccination. These receptors came from an adult who received the influenza vaccine.

The chain carries TRBV18 and TRBJ1-5; D remains unclear. V lost 4 bases and J 0 bases, leaving 10 bases between the germline ends. The CDR3 has 15 residues. Germline V CDR1 and CDR2: KGHSH, LQKENI. The CDR3 is CASSQAQRSNQPQHF. The CDR3 region has the DNA TGTGCCAGCTCACAGGCCCAGCGTAGCAATCAGCCCCAGCATTTT.

This clone appeared a single time. This chain uses TRBV7-2 with TRBJ1-4; TRBD1 matches at 7 bases. There are 16 residues in the CDR3. The trim removed 4 bases at V and 5 bases at J, leaving 10 bases unmatched. The germline V gene encodes CDR1 SGHTA and CDR2 FQGNSA. CDR3 DNA sequence: TGTGCCAGCAGCTCCGAAGGGACAGTACAGAATGAAAAACTGTTTTTT. Translating it yields CASSSEGTVQNEKLFF.

The chain carries TRBV6-1 and TRBJ2-5, with TRBD1 matching 11 bases. The V segment lost 8 bases and the J segment 1 base; nucleotides outside the gene matches: 3. This CDR3 region has 14 residues. Germline V gives CDR1 MNHNS, CDR2 SASEGT. CDR3 region: CASSGQGVQETQYF. For the CDR3, the DNA is TGTGCCAGCTCGGGACAGGGGGTCCAAGAGACCCAGTACTTC.

V usage is TRBV28 and J usage is TRBJ1-1; 8 bases match TRBD1. This CDR3 is built from 16 residues. Per the germline V gene, CDR1 is MDHEN and CDR2 is SYDVKM. The trim removed 7 bases at V and 4 bases at J, leaving 14 bases unmatched. The CDR3 sequence: CASTDRGLILGTEAFF. The CDR3 DNA reads as TGTGCCAGCACCGACAGGGGTCTTATCTTAGGCACTGAAGCTTTCTTT.

This sequence joins TRBV18 and TRBJ2-7, with D tentatively TRBD2 (6 bases). The CDR3 loop spans 13 amino acids. The V gene lost 4 bases and the J gene lost 3 bases, with 10 bases spanning the gap. Per germline, CDR1 KGHSH and CDR2 LQKENI. Written as DNA, the CDR3 is TGTGCCAGCTCACGGACTACTAGCTACGAGCAGTACTTC. Encoded protein: CASSRTTSYEQYF.

This clone was seen a handful of times. V is TRBV2 and J is TRBJ1-6, with 7 bases aligning to TRBD1. From germline, CDR1 is SNHLY and CDR2 FYNNEI. J lost 5 bases, V lost 5 bases, and 3 bases had no gene match. The CDR3 runs to 14 residues. This CDR3 reads CASSPRGDNSPLHF. The CDR3 nucleotides are TGTGCCAGCAGTCCCAGGGGGGATAATTCACCCCTCCACTTT.

This chain links TRBV5-1 with TRBJ2-5, with D unclear. In germline, CDR1 is SGHRS, CDR2 YFSETQ. The CDR3 sequence is 11 residues long. V shed 0 bases and J shed 3 bases, with 0 bases lying between them. The CDR3 protein is CASSLEETQYF. The DNA of the CDR3 is TGCGCCAGCAGCTTGGAAGAGACCCAGTACTTC.

The table lists this clone with a count of one. V usage is TRBV7-2 and J usage is TRBJ2-5, with TRBD1 identical over 9 bases. The J call may be wrong; the DNA end is better matched by TRBJ2-7. The length of the CDR3 is 16 residues. Germline V lookup: CDR1 SGHTA, CDR2 FQGNSA. The CDR3 here is CASSLAGGTGQYEQYF. The CDR3, as DNA: TGTGCCAGCAGCTTAGCGGGGGGGACAGGGCAGTACGAGCAGTACTTC.

The chain uses TRBV5-1 and TRBJ2-3, with D maybe TRBD1 (5 bases). CDR1 is SGHRS, CDR2 YFSETQ, per germline. Trimming left V 0 bases short and J 6 bases short, with 8 bases between. This CDR3 contains 13 residues. DNA for the CDR3: TGCGCCAGCAGCTTGGGACAGAAGGATACGCAGTATTTT. This translates into CASSLGQKDTQYF.

This clone appeared a few times. This chain joins TRBV7-9 and TRBJ1-2; TRBD1 matches 8 bases. J lost 5 bases, V lost 4 bases, and 12 bases had no gene match. Germline-derived CDR1 and CDR2 are SEHNR and FQNEAQ (reference sequence). CDR3 length: 16 residues. The CDR3: CASSSSDRGWDYGYTF. The DNA for the CDR3 is TGTGCCAGCAGCTCCAGTGACAGGGGTTGGGATTATGGCTACACCTTC.

This chain connects TRBV7-2 to TRBJ1-2; D uncertain. V gave up 6 bases and J gave up 5 bases, with 13 bases separating them. The CDR3 extends over 13 amino acids. The germline gives CDR1 SGHTA, CDR2 FQGNSA. CDR3 amino acids: CASSDRQSYGYTF. DNA of the CDR3: TGTGCCAGCAGTGATCGGCAGTCGTATGGCTACACCTTC.

The rearrangement joins TRBV6-5 to TRBJ2-7; no reliable D call. Germline lookup yields CDR1 MNHEY and CDR2 SVGAGI. This CDR3 spans 13 amino acids. Trimming removed 10 bases from V and 3 bases from J, with 16 bases in between. The CDR3 is CATQGLGSYEQYF. The CDR3 region has the DNA TGTGCCACCCAAGGATTGGGTAGCTACGAGCAGTACTTC.

This clone was seen only a few times. V is TRBV11-2 and J is TRBJ1-6; the D is unclear. The V gene lost 3 bases and the J gene lost 8 bases, with 14 bases spanning the gap. Per germline, CDR1 SGHAT and CDR2 FQNNGV. The CDR3 has 15 residues. The CDR3 protein is CASSFGWGSDSPLHF. The CDR3 nucleotides read TGTGCCAGCAGCTTCGGGTGGGGTAGTGATTCACCCCTCCACTTT.

CDR3 amino acids: CASSPAWANEKLFF. CDR3 in DNA: TGTGCCAGCAGCCCTGCCTGGGCCAATGAAAAACTGTTTTTT. V gene TRBV7-6 combines with J gene TRBJ1-4; D gene unclear. The CDR3 totals 14 residues. Looked up from germline, CDR1 is SGHVS and CDR2 is FNYEAQ. V dropped 5 bases and J dropped 5 bases, with 12 bases sitting between them.

The J gene is TRBJ2-5, the V gene TRBV2; 8 bases align to TRBD2. J gave up 5 bases and V 6 bases, and 17 bases lay outside the gene matches. This CDR3 has 17 amino acids. In germline, CDR1 is SNHLY, CDR2 FYNNEI. The CDR3 loop is CASSARRSGGGQETQYF. DNA for the CDR3: TGTGCCAGCAGCGCTCGGAGGAGCGGGGGAGGTCAGGAGACCCAGTACTTC.

This rearrangement joins TRBV5-4 to TRBJ2-1; TRBD1 agrees at 9 bases. This CDR3 is built from 18 residues. CDR1 and CDR2 from the germline V gene are SGHNT and YYREEE (reference sequence). J gave up 0 bases and V 2 bases, and 9 bases lay outside the gene matches. This chain's CDR3 is CASSFGTGFFSSYNEQFF. CDR3 sequence (DNA): TGTGCCAGCAGCTTCGGGACAGGGTTTTTTAGCTCCTACAATGAGCAGTTCTTC.

The chain employs TRBV7-2 and TRBJ2-6; D unresolved. Germline-derived CDR1 and CDR2 are SGHTA and FQGNSA. The CDR3 loop spans 15 amino acids. Trimming took 1 base from V and 1 from J, leaving 5 bases between them. The CDR3 loop reads CASSLGGSGANVLTF. DNA for the CDR3: TGTGCCAGCAGCTTAGGGGGATCTGGGGCCAACGTCCTGACTTTC.

The chain has TRBV5-4 and TRBJ2-2; tentative D call: TRBD1 (6 bases). CDR1 and CDR2 (germline): SGHNT, YYREEE (reference sequence). Trimming removed 2 bases from V and 4 bases from J, with 6 bases in between. The CDR3 is made up of 13 amino acids. The CDR3 nucleotides are TGTGCCAGCAGCTTAGGGGGCACCGGGGAGCTGTTTTTT. It translates to CASSLGGTGELFF.

This rearrangement joins TRBV6-5 to TRBJ1-6, with 8 bases matching TRBD1. This CDR3 spans 14 amino acids. The J segment lost 6 bases and the V segment lost 3 bases, leaving 1 base of the junction unmatched. The germline CDR1 and CDR2 sequences are MNHEY and SVGAGI. CDR3: CASSYDRGNSPLHF. CDR3 nucleotide sequence: TGTGCCAGCAGTTATGACAGGGGTAATTCACCCCTCCACTTT.

The gene calls are TRBV29-1 and TRBJ1-4; TRBD1 is a possible D gene (5 bases). The CDR3 is 13 amino acids. Trimming took off 4 bases at V and 7 bases at J, with 13 bases between the two ends. Germline lookup yields CDR1 SQVTM and CDR2 ANQGSEA. The CDR3 nucleotides are TGCAGCGTTGGGGGGGGAGGAGGTGAAAAACTGTTTTTT. Translated, it gives CSVGGGGGEKLFF.

DNA for the CDR3: TGTGCCAGCAGCCGCCGACCCATGAACACTGAAGCTTTCTTT. Encoded protein: CASSRRPMNTEAFF. V usage is TRBV5-6 and J usage is TRBJ1-1; D gene ambiguous. Germline lookup yields CDR1 SGHDT and CDR2 YYEEEE. The CDR3 is 14 residues long. V lost 4 bases and J lost 0, with 10 bases in between.

The chain joins TRBV6-6 to TRBJ2-4; 9 bases align to TRBD1. The CDR3 totals 15 residues. Losses at the gene ends were 2 bases for V and 8 bases for J; bases not matched to a gene: 7. Per germline, CDR1 MNHNY and CDR2 SVGAGI (reference sequence). In DNA form, the CDR3 reads TGTGCCAGCAGTTACGCTACAGGGGGCGCGGACATTCAGTACTTC. Protein: CASSYATGGADIQYF.

The chain recombines TRBV28 with TRBJ2-1, with 9 positions matching TRBD2. CDR1 is MDHEN and CDR2 is SYDVKM in the germline V gene. The trim removed 6 bases at V and 9 bases at J, leaving 15 bases unmatched. The CDR3 length is 16 residues. DNA of the CDR3: TGTGCCAGCAGCAATAGCGGGGGAAAGGTGGCTGGTGAGCAGTTCTTC. Amino acid sequence: CASSNSGGKVAGEQFF.

The chain has TRBV19 and TRBJ1-4, with D unclear. The CDR3 runs 16 residues. V was cut by 4 bases and J by 6 bases, with 18 bases left in between. Per the germline V gene, CDR1 is LNHDA and CDR2 is SQIVND (reference sequence). CDR3 nucleotides: TGTGCCAGTAGTACGAATGCCCTAGTAGGGTATGAAAAACTGTTTTTT. Translating it yields CASSTNALVGYEKLFF.

This chain links TRBV19 with TRBJ1-1, with a tentative D call TRBD1 (6 bases). The CDR3 is 18 amino acids. Germline CDR1 LNHDA, CDR2 SQIVND (reference sequence). The V and J ends lost 6 bases and 5 bases respectively, with 28 bases between them. CDR3 in DNA: TGTGCCAGTAGGCGTACTACAGGGTTTGCTAAGGAGCGGACTGAAGCTTTCTTT. Encoded protein: CASRRTTGFAKERTEAFF.

J is TRBJ1-2 and V is TRBV29-1; a possible D gene is TRBD1 (5 bases). There are 14 residues in the CDR3. V lost 6 bases to trimming and J lost 6 bases, with 20 bases between them. The germline V gene has CDR1 SQVTM and CDR2 ANQGSEA. DNA for the CDR3: TGCAGCGTAGTATATGTGGGGGACCCGAATGGCTACACCTTC. Its translation: CSVVYVGDPNGYTF.

This chain links TRBV5-3 with TRBJ2-1, with 7 nucleotides matching TRBD2. TRBV5-3 is an ORF; its function is uncertain. The CDR3 contains 17 residues. J lost 0 bases, V lost 0 bases, and 6 bases had no gene match. CDR3 in DNA: TGTGCCAGAAGCTTGGTCGACGGGGGGAGCTCCTACAATGAGCAGTTCTTC. Translating it yields CARSLVDGGSSYNEQFF.